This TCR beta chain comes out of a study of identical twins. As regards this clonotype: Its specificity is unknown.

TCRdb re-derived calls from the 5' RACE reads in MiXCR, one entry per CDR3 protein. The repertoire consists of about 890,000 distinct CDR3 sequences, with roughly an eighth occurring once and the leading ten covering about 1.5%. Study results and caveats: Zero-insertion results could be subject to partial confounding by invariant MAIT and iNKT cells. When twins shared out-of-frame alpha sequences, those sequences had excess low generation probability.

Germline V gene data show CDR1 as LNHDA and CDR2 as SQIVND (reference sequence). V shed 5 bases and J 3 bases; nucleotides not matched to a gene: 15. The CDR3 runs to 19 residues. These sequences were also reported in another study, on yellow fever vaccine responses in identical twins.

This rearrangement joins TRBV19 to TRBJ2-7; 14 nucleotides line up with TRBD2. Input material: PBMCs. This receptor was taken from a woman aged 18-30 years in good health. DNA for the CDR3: TGTGCCAGTAGTCCCGGACCGGGACTAGCGGGAGTGGGAGGCTACGAGCAGTACTTC. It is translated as CASSPGPGLAGVGGYEQYF.